A selection of T cell receptor beta chains follows, all from one sample in a study of T cell responses to AZD1222 COVID-19 vaccine. Measured with immunoSEQ multiplex PCR; TCRdb has only the in-frame clones, and not every one. The table lists some 150,000 clones, approximately 88% of them singletons. This material consisted of peripheral blood, taken on day 0 of MenACWY control vaccination. These receptors all stem from an adult in good health. CDR3s include the opening cysteine and the closing phenylalanine or tryptophan. The D gene is left open where the match is weak.

d_call: -
v_call: TRBV7-9
j_call: TRBJ1-2
cdr3_aa: CASSLGTERAHGYTF

d_call: -
v_call: TRBV19
j_call: TRBJ1-5
cdr3_aa: CASRPALLRQPQHF

d_call: TRBD1
v_call: TRBV2
j_call: TRBJ1-5
cdr3_aa: CASRLYDRGNQPQHF

d_call: TRBD2
v_call: TRBV7-3
j_call: TRBJ2-3
cdr3_aa: CATPFDSGTDTQYF

d_call: TRBD1
v_call: TRBV27
j_call: TRBJ1-6
cdr3_aa: CASSLDRENNSPLHF

d_call: TRBD1
v_call: TRBV19
j_call: TRBJ1-2
cdr3_aa: CASTGQNYGYTF

d_call: -
v_call: TRBV10-3
j_call: TRBJ1-2
cdr3_aa: CAINEAGALYGYTF

d_call: -
v_call: TRBV4-2
j_call: TRBJ2-2
cdr3_aa: CASSPQHTGELFF

d_call: -
v_call: TRBV29-1
j_call: TRBJ1-2
cdr3_aa: CSVVRSSPQYGYTF

d_call: -
v_call: TRBV29-1
j_call: TRBJ1-1
cdr3_aa: CSVEGRGTEAFF

d_call: TRBD2
v_call: TRBV2
j_call: TRBJ2-2
cdr3_aa: CASSYSGLAGVANTGELFF

d_call: -
v_call: TRBV7-2
j_call: TRBJ1-2
cdr3_aa: CASSFGGANYGYTF

d_call: -
v_call: TRBV5-5
j_call: TRBJ1-1
cdr3_aa: CASSWTPEMNTEAFF

d_call: -
v_call: TRBV15
j_call: TRBJ1-4
cdr3_aa: CATSRDGGGMGKLFF

d_call: TRBD1
v_call: TRBV5-1
j_call: TRBJ1-2
cdr3_aa: CASSFGQVYGYTF

d_call: -
v_call: TRBV28
j_call: TRBJ1-1
cdr3_aa: CASTQGGENTEAFF

d_call: -
v_call: TRBV5-1
j_call: TRBJ1-1
cdr3_aa: CASSITGNTEAFF